This is a list of T cell receptor beta chains from one sample in a study of cytomegalovirus exposure and HLA in healthy donors. This table comes from immunoSEQ multiplex PCR, and its TCRdb copy is limited to in-frame clones, with some not included. The table shows some 85,000 clones, with about 96% occurring only once. What was sequenced was PBMCs. All receptors derive from a woman aged 18-29 years in good health and CMV-seronegative. Each CDR3 is given with its conserved first and last residue.

v_call	j_call	cdr3_aa
TRBV11-2	TRBJ1-2	CASSLGTGGYTF
TRBV10-3	TRBJ2-5	CAIRHTYQETQYF
TRBV4-1	TRBJ1-2	CASSHSGMGYGYTF
TRBV28	TRBJ2-1	CASTGDPWSSYNEQFF
TRBV5-1	TRBJ1-1	CASSSGQGGIQGNTEAFF
TRBV6-6	TRBJ1-1	CASSQVGLILNTEAFF
TRBV9	TRBJ2-7	CASSLSGQAYEQYF
TRBV28	TRBJ1-2	CASSWDTNYGYTF
TRBV6-5	TRBJ2-5	CASSYSLARLETQYF
TRBV11-2	TRBJ1-6	CASSLDGYFQGF
TRBV27	TRBJ1-2	CASSPGTGKGYTF
TRBV27	TRBJ2-1	CASTLQGGSYNEQFF
TRBV15	NA	CATSNSGTYEQYF
TRBV27	NA	CASSFTEHYEQYF
TRBV2	TRBJ2-1	CASSPGRTGYSYNEQFF
TRBV19	TRBJ1-1	CASSYLDRGYRNTEAFF
TRBV29-1	TRBJ1-1	CSVDPFSFLPGQLNTEAFF
TRBV10-1	TRBJ2-3	CATGTGQGLAADTQYF
TRBV6-6	TRBJ2-7	CASSYSLAWEQYF
TRBV18	TRBJ2-7	CASSPGLASYEQYF
TRBV28	TRBJ2-7	CASRRSGDSYEQYF
TRBV14	TRBJ1-6	CASSASSYNSPLHF
TRBV7-2	TRBJ1-1	CASSLIRGGAGTEAFF
TRBV15	TRBJ2-1	CATSRRREGLNNEQFF
TRBV5-5	TRBJ2-7	CASSLFQGLSYEQYF
TRBV9	TRBJ1-3	CASSVGDSRSSGNTIYF
TRBV30	TRBJ2-7	CAWSEGLYGTYEQYF
TRBV19	TRBJ1-1	CASSMAQGATEAFF
TRBV29-1	TRBJ1-2	CSVEDFKGDGYTF
TRBV7-2	TRBJ1-1	CASSGRQGDTEAFF
TRBV19	TRBJ1-5	CASKSRGDSSNQPQHF
TRBV7-6	TRBJ2-1	CASSPTSGGPYNEQFF
TRBV2	TRBJ1-6	CASSLGDRKNSPLHF
TRBV18	TRBJ2-1	CASSPLSLAGSNEQFF
TRBV6-5	TRBJ2-7	CASSSTVQQGHEQYF
TRBV5-1	TRBJ1-4	CASSTGYSDTNEKLFF
TRBV11-3	TRBJ2-3	CASRGGGDTQYF
TRBV5-1	TRBJ1-4	CASSSSGQGGEKLFF
TRBV19	TRBJ1-1	CASSTEPGQGKAFF
TRBV10-2	TRBJ1-6	CASTRGAANSPLHF
TRBV7-8	TRBJ2-2	CASSAREGLAGGVKTGELFF
TRBV4-2	TRBJ1-5	CASSQGGQVDNQPQHF
TRBV4-2	TRBJ2-1	CASSQDLAVYNEQFF
TRBV7-9	TRBJ1-5	CASSLWDRYSNQPQHF
TRBV27	TRBJ2-2	CASSSAGLSANTGELFF
TRBV6-4	TRBJ2-3	CASSPTGVETDTQYF
TRBV19	TRBJ2-7	CASSKFSGSGYEQYF
TRBV28	TRBJ2-7	CASSFRLYEQYF